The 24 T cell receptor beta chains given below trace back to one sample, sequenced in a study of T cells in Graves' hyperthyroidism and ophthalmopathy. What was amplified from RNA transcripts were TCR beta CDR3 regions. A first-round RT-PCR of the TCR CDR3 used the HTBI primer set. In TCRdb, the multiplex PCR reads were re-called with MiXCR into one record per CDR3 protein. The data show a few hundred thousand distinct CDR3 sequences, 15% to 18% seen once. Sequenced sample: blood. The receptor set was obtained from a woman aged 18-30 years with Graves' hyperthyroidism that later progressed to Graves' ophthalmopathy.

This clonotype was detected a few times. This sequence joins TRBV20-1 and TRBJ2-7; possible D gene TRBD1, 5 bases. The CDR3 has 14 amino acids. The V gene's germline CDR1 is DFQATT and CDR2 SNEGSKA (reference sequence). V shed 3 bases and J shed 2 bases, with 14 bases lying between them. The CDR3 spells CSARGQGLTYEQYF. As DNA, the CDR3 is TGCAGTGCTAGGGGCCAGGGCCTTACCTACGAGCAGTACTTC.

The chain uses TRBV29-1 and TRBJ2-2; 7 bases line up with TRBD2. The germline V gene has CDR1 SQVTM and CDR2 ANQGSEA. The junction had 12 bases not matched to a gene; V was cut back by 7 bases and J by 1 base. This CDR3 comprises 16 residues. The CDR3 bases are TGCAGCGCAAGAAGGCCTAGCGGATTGAACACCGGGGAGCTGTTTTTT. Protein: CSARRPSGLNTGELFF.

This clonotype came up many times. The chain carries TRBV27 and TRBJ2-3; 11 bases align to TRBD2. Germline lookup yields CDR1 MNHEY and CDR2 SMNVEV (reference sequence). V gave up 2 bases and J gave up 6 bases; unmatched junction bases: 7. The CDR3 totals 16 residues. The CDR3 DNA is TGTGCCAGCAGTTTAACCCTAGCGGGAGGACCGGATACGCAGTATTTT. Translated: CASSLTLAGGPDTQYF.

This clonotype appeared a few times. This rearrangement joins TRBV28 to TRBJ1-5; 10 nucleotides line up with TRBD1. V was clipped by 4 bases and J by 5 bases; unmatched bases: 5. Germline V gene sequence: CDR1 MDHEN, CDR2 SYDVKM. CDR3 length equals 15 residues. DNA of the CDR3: TGTGCCAGCAGTTGGGACAGGGGAAGTGATCAGCCCCAGCATTTT. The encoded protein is CASSWDRGSDQPQHF.

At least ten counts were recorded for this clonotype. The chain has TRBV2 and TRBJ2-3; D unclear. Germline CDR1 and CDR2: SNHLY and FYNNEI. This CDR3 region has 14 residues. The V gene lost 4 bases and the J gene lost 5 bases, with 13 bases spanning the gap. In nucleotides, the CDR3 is TGTGCCAGCAGTGTGACATGGTCGGAAGATACGCAGTATTTT. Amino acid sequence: CASSVTWSEDTQYF.

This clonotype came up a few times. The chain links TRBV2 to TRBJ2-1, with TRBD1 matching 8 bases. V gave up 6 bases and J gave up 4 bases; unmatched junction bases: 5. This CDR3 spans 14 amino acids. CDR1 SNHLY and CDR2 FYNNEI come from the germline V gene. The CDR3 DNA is TGTGCCAGCAGCACAGGGGGGACTTACAATGAGCAGTTCTTC. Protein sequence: CASSTGGTYNEQFF. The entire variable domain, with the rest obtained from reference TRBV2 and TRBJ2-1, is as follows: EPEVTQTPSHQVTQMGQEVILRCVPISNHLYFYWYRQILGQKVEFLVSFYNNEISEKSEIFDDQFSVERPDGSNFTLKIRSTKLEDSAMYFCASSTGGTYNEQFFGPGTRLTVL.

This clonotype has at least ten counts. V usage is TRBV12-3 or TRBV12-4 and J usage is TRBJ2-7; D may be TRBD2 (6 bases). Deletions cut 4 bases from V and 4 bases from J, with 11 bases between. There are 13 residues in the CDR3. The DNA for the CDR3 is TGTGCCAGCAGTTCCGGACTAAATTACGAGCAGTACTTC. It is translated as CASSSGLNYEQYF.

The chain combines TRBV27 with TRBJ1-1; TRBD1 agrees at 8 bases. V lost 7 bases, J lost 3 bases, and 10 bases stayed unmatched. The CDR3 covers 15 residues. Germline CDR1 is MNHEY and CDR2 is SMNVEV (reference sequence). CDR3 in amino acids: CASTYTQGADTEAFF. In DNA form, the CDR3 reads TGTGCCAGCACCTATACCCAGGGGGCAGACACTGAAGCTTTCTTT.

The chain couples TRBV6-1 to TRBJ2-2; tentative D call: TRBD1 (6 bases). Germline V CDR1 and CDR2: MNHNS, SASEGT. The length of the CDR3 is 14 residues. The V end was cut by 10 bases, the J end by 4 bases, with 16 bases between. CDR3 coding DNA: TGTGCCACCAACCCTGGGGGCCTCACCGGGGAGCTGTTTTTT. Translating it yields CATNPGGLTGELFF.

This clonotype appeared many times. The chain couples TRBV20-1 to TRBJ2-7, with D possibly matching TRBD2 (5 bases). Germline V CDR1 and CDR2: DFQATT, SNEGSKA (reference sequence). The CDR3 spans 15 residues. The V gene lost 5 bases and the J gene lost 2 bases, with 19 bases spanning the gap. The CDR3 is CSAPDYGAVAYEQYF. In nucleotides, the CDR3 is TGCAGTGCTCCCGACTACGGTGCAGTCGCCTACGAGCAGTACTTC.

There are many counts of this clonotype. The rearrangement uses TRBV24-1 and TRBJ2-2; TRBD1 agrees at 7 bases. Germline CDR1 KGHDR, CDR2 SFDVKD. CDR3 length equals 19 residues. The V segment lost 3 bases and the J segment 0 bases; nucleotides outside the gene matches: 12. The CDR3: CATSDHLGSGTANTGELFF. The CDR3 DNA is TGTGCCACCAGTGATCATTTGGGCTCCGGGACAGCGAACACCGGGGAGCTGTTTTTT.

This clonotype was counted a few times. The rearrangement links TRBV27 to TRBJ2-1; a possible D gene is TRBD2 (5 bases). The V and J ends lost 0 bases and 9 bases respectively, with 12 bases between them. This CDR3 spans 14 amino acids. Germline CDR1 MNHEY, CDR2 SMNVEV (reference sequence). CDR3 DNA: TGTGCCAGCAGTTTATCCCCGGGATTTCTTGAGCAGTTCTTC. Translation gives CASSLSPGFLEQFF.

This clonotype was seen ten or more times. The CDR3 nucleotides are TGTGCCAGCTCACCAAGTCCTGGGCAGGATGCCTACGAGCAGTACTTC. Amino acid sequence: CASSPSPGQDAYEQYF. V and J are TRBV18 and TRBJ2-7; D not resolved. The CDR3 length is 16 residues. Germline lookup yields CDR1 KGHSH and CDR2 LQKENI. Trimming took 2 bases from V and 2 from J, leaving 16 bases between them.

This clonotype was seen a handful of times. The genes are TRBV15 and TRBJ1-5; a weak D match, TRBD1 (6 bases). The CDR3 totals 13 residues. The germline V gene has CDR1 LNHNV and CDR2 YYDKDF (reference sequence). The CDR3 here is CATAGAENQPQHF. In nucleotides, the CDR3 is TGTGCTACAGCGGGGGCCGAAAATCAGCCCCAGCATTTT.

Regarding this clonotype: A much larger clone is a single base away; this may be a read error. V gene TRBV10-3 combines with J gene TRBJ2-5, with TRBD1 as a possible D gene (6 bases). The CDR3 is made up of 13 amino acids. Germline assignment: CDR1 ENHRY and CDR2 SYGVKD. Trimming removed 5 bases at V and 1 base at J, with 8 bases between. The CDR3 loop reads CAISSGVQETQYF. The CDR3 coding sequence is TGTGCCATCAGTTCAGGGGTCCAAGAGACCCAGTACTTC.

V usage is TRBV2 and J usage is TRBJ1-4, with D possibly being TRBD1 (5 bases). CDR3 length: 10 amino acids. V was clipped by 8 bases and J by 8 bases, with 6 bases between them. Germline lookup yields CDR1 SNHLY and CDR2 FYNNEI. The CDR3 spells CASGGEKLFF. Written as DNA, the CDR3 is TGTGCCAGCGGGGGAGAAAAACTGTTTTTT.

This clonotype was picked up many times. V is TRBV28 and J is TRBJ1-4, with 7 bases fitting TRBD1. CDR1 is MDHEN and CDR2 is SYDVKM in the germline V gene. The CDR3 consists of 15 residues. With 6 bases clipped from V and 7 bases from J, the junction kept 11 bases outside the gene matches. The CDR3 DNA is TGTGCCAGCAGACAGACAGGGTTCGGGGTTGAAAAACTGTTTTTT. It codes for CASRQTGFGVEKLFF.

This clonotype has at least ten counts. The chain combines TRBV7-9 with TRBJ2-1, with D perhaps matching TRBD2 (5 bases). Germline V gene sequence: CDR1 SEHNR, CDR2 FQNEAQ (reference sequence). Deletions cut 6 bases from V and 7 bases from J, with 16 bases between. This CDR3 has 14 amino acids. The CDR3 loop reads CASRSSSKRNEQFF. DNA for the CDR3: TGTGCCAGCAGATCTAGCAGTAAGAGGAATGAGCAGTTCTTC.

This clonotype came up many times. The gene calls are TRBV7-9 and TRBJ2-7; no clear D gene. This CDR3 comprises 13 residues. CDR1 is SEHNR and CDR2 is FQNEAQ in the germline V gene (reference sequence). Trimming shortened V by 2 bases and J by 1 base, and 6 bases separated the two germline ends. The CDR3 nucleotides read TGTGCCAGCAGCTTAACCGAATCCTACGAGCAGTACTTC. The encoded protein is CASSLTESYEQYF.

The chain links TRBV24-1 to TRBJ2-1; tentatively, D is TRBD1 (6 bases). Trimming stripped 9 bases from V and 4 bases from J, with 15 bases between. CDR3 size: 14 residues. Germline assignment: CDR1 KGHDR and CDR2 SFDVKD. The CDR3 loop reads CATGEAGAYNEQFF. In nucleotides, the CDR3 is TGTGCCACCGGAGAAGCAGGGGCGTACAATGAGCAGTTCTTC.

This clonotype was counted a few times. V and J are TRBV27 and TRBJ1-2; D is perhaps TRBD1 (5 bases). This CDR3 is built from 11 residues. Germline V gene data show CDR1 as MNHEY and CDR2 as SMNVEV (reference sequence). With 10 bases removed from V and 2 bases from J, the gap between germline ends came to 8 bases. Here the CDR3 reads CATRDNYGYTF. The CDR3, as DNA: TGTGCCACCCGGGACAACTATGGCTACACCTTC.

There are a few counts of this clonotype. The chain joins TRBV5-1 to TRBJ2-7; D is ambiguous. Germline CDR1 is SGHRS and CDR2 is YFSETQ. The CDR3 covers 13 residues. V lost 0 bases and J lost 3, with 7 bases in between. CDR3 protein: CASSLGAHYEQYF. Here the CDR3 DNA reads TGCGCCAGCAGCTTGGGGGCCCACTACGAGCAGTACTTC.

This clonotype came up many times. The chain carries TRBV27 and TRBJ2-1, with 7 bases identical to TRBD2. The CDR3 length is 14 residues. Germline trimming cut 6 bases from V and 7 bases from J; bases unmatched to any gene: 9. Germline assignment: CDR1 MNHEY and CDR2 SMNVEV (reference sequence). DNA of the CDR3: TGTGCCAGCAGCTCCCGACTAGCCTCTAATGAGCAGTTCTTC. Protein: CASSSRLASNEQFF.

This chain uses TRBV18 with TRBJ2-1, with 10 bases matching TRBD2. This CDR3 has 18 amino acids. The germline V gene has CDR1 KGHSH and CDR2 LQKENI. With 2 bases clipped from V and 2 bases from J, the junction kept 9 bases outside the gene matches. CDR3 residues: CASSPSGATSGTYNEQFF. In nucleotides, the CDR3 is TGTGCCAGCTCACCAAGCGGGGCTACTAGCGGGACCTACAATGAGCAGTTCTTC.